Here is one TCR beta chain with its context. The antigen is unknown. The sample originates from a study of cytomegalovirus exposure and HLA in healthy donors. Findings and caveats of the study: Reportedly, fewer N-insertions than the approximately 700-donor mean appeared in an Asian-associated ancestry cluster in a later analysis. According to a later analysis, most TCR beta chains associated with CMV appeared HLA-restricted.

PCR was performed using 60 Vbeta and 13 Jbeta primers. Data came from immunoSEQ multiplex PCR; TCRdb stores just in-frame clones and leaves some out. With just over 150,000 clones in the sample, the ten largest clones hold 2.1%. Germline-derived CDR1 and CDR2 are SGHDN and FVKESK. CDR3 length: 15 residues. The V gene end was trimmed by 5 bases and the J gene end by 4 bases; junction bases not matched to a gene: 11. The sequenced material came from PBMCs. The sequence derives from a man aged 30-40 years in good health and CMV-seronegative. The V gene is TRBV14, the J gene TRBJ2-7, with 7 positions matching TRBD1. CDR3: CASSYRDRGFYEQYF. The DNA for the CDR3 is TGTGCCAGCAGCTACCGGGACAGAGGGTTTTACGAGCAGTACTTC.